Following are 28 T cell receptor beta chains from one sample sequenced in a study of preoperative IRX-2 immunotherapy in early breast cancer. Profiled with immunoSEQ multiplex PCR; TCRdb holds only in-frame clones, not every one. Of some 99,000 clones in the sample, 75% to 90% were seen once. The treatment was: preoperative locoregional IRX-2 cytokine immunotherapy. The sequencing here drew on tumor tissue, taken after IRX-2 immunotherapy. These receptors were obtained from a human donor with breast cancer.

The chain is built from TRBV28 and TRBJ1-2; D call uncertain. CDR3 size: 13 residues. From germline, CDR1 is MDHEN and CDR2 SYDVKM. The ends were cut back, 1 base at V and 8 bases at J, with 11 bases in the middle. CDR3 nucleotides: TGTGCCAGCAGTTTATCGATGGGAGGAGGCTACACCTTC. Translating gives CASSLSMGGGYTF.

This chain joins TRBV6-8 and TRBJ2-7; 7 bases align to TRBD2. Losses at the gene ends were 8 bases for V and 0 bases for J; bases not matched to a gene: 10. This CDR3 has 15 amino acids. The germline gives CDR1 MNHGY, CDR2 SAAAGT. For the CDR3, the DNA is TGTGCCAGCCGACGGGGGGTCTATTACTCCTACGAGCAGTACTTC. Its protein product is CASRRGVYYSYEQYF.

This chain uses TRBV19 with TRBJ1-4, with D hard to call. Trimming shortened V by 6 bases and J by 0 bases, and 11 bases separated the two germline ends. Germline CDR1 and CDR2: LNHDA and SQIVND (reference sequence). The length of the CDR3 is 15 residues. CDR3 amino acids: CASSIRAATNEKLFF. CDR3 DNA: TGTGCCAGTAGCATCAGAGCTGCAACTAATGAAAAACTGTTTTTT.

This chain connects TRBV7-1 to TRBJ2-5; D remains unclear. TRBV7-1 is marked as an open reading frame, function uncertain. The CDR3 is made up of 14 amino acids. The ends were cut back, 4 bases at V and 1 base at J, with 10 bases in the middle. DNA of the CDR3: TGTGCCAGCAGCTTGGGTGTCAGCCAAGAGACCCAGTACTTC. Amino acids: CASSLGVSQETQYF.

The rearrangement uses TRBV5-1 and TRBJ1-1; a weak D match, TRBD1 (5 bases). The CDR3 spans 15 residues. V shed 4 bases and J shed 4 bases, with 17 bases lying between them. The germline V gene has CDR1 SGHRS and CDR2 YFSETQ. The CDR3 DNA reads TGCGCCAGCAGCCCCCGGACAACAACGAGCACTGAAGCTTTCTTT. Protein product: CASSPRTTTSTEAFF.

The chain uses TRBV29-1 and TRBJ1-1; 9 bases are shared with TRBD1. The CDR3 extends over 13 amino acids. Germline V CDR1 and CDR2: SQVTM, ANQGSEA. Trimming removed 6 bases from V and 10 bases from J; junction bases left unmatched: 12. In DNA, the CDR3 is TGCAGCGTAACCTTGGGGAAGACAGGGGGAGCTTTCTTT. It yields the protein CSVTLGKTGGAFF.

The V and J genes are TRBV28 and TRBJ2-7; D gene unclear. Germline V gene data show CDR1 as MDHEN and CDR2 as SYDVKM. Trimming left V 1 base short and J 5 bases short, with 6 bases between. The CDR3 loop spans 12 amino acids. The CDR3 DNA reads TGTGCCAGCAGTTTATTAATGGACGAGCAGTACTTC. It is translated as CASSLLMDEQYF.

The chain carries TRBV30 and TRBJ1-6; no reliable D call. This CDR3 has 13 amino acids. Trimming removed 5 bases at V and 5 bases at J, with 10 bases between. Germline CDR1 reads GTSNPN; CDR2 reads SVGIG (reference sequence). The DNA for the CDR3 is TGTGCCTGGGCCCGGGAGAATAATTCACCCCTCCACTTT. Protein: CAWARENNSPLHF. The entire variable domain, with the rest obtained from reference TRBV30 and TRBJ1-6, is as follows: SQTIHQWPATLVQPVGSPLSLECTVEGTSNPNLYWYRQAAGRGLQLLFYSVGIGQISSEVPQNLSASRPQDRQFILSSKKLLLSDSGFYLCAWARENNSPLHFGNGTRLTVT.

This chain's CDR3 is CASSFTEGTGELFF. CDR3 DNA: TGCGCCAGCAGCTTCACAGAGGGGACCGGGGAGCTGTTTTTT. This chain joins TRBV5-1 and TRBJ2-2; D assignment may be TRBD1 or TRBD2 (5 bases each). CDR1 is SGHRS, CDR2 YFSETQ, per germline. V gave up 2 bases and J gave up 5 bases, with 10 bases separating them. This CDR3 is built from 14 residues.

This clone has a handful of counts. V usage is TRBV11-3 and J usage is TRBJ1-1; D ambiguous. The CDR3 consists of 14 residues. Trimming removed 3 bases from V and 1 base from J, with 9 bases in between. Germline loops: CDR1 SGHNT, CDR2 YENEEA. Here the CDR3 reads CASSLEWENTEAFF. As DNA, the CDR3 is TGTGCCAGCAGCTTGGAATGGGAGAACACTGAAGCTTTCTTT.

The chain is built from TRBV11-3 and TRBJ1-1; maybe TRBD1 (6 bases). From germline, CDR1 is SGHNT and CDR2 YENEEA. V lost 3 bases and J 2 bases, leaving 10 bases between the germline ends. The CDR3 has 14 residues. CDR3 in amino acids: CASSFGTLNTEAFF. As DNA, the CDR3 is TGTGCCAGCAGCTTCGGGACACTCAACACTGAAGCTTTCTTT.

Notes on this clone: The junction differs from germline at one of its ends, possibly a read error. The J gene is TRBJ1-5, the V gene TRBV19, with TRBD1 matching over 12 bases. The germline gives CDR1 LNHDA, CDR2 SQIVND (reference sequence). This CDR3 comprises 15 residues. CDR3 bases: TGTGCCAGTAGTCCCGGGACAGGGGGCGTTCAGTCCCAGCATTTT. It translates to CASSPGTGGVQSQHF.

V usage is TRBV28 and J usage is TRBJ1-2; D perhaps matches TRBD1 (5 bases). This CDR3 comprises 12 residues. The ends were cut back, 8 bases at V and 4 bases at J, with 11 bases in the middle. From germline, CDR1 is MDHEN and CDR2 SYDVKM. CDR3 DNA sequence: TGTGCCAGCGGGGGACGGAGCTATGGCTACACCTTC. Translating gives CASGGRSYGYTF.

The V call is TRBV6-4, the J call TRBJ2-7; 7 positions agree with TRBD1. Per germline, CDR1 MRHNA and CDR2 SNTAGT. The CDR3 has 13 residues. V lost 5 bases and J lost 4; bases outside the gene matches: 5. The CDR3, as DNA: TGTGCCAGCAGTTTGGGACAGAGATACGAGCAGTACTTC. Its protein product is CASSLGQRYEQYF.

This clone occurred once. The rearrangement joins TRBV6-8 to TRBJ2-7, with 8 positions matching TRBD2. The length of the CDR3 is 14 residues. Germline V lookup: CDR1 MNHGY, CDR2 SAAAGT. Germline trimming cut 10 bases from V and 5 bases from J; bases unmatched to any gene: 13. For the CDR3, the DNA is TGTGCCATCAGACAACCGGGACTAGTAAACGAGCAGTACTTC. Its translation: CAIRQPGLVNEQYF.

The chain uses TRBV18 and TRBJ1-2, with D uncertain. Trimming took 1 base from V and 8 from J, leaving 11 bases between them. The CDR3 has 13 amino acids. The germline V gene has CDR1 KGHSH and CDR2 LQKENI. Written as DNA, the CDR3 is TGTGCCAGCTCACCACGAAAGGATTCGGGCTACACCTTC. Amino acids: CASSPRKDSGYTF.

This chain links TRBV30 with TRBJ1-5; the match to TRBD1 covers 11 bases. The J segment lost 4 bases and the V segment lost 4 bases, leaving 9 bases of the junction unmatched. The germline V gene has CDR1 GTSNPN and CDR2 SVGIG (reference sequence). CDR3 length: 16 residues. For the CDR3, the DNA is TGTGCCTGGACGGGACAGGGGGACGGGAGGAATCAGCCCCAGCATTTT. This translates into CAWTGQGDGRNQPQHF.

The rearrangement uses TRBV15 and TRBJ2-3; 7 bases are shared with TRBD1. The CDR3 sequence is 15 residues long. Losses at the gene ends were 0 bases for V and 7 bases for J; bases not matched to a gene: 7. Per germline, CDR1 LNHNV and CDR2 YYDKDF (reference sequence). CDR3 loop: CATSRDTGAVYTQYF. CDR3 bases: TGTGCCACCAGCAGAGATACAGGGGCGGTTTATACGCAGTATTTT.

This clone appeared a single time. V is TRBV5-1 and J is TRBJ1-4, with a weak D call TRBD1 (6 bases). The germline gives CDR1 SGHRS, CDR2 YFSETQ. The CDR3 covers 15 residues. V lost 4 bases, J lost 0 bases, and 10 bases lay in between. The DNA of the CDR3 is TGCGCCAGCAGCGGAGGGACACCAACTAATGAAAAACTGTTTTTT. Translation gives CASSGGTPTNEKLFF. The complete variable domain, with remaining parts taken from reference TRBV5-1 and TRBJ1-4, reads KAGVTQTPRYLIKTRGQQVTLSCSPISGHRSVSWYQQTPGQGLQFLFEYFSETQRNKGNFPGRFSGRQFSNSRSEMNVSTLELGDSALYLCASSGGTPTNEKLFFGSGTQLSVL.

Concerning this clone: The junction and the germline gene differ at one end; a read error may be behind it. The gene calls are TRBV6-8 and TRBJ1-2; 7 nucleotides match TRBD1. CDR1 and CDR2 from the germline V gene are MNHGY and SAAAGT. The CDR3 totals 14 residues. CDR3 in amino acids: CAISGIGQEEGYTF. In DNA, the CDR3 is TGTGCCATCAGTGGTATCGGACAGGAGGAGGGCTACACCTTC.

V and J are TRBV28 and TRBJ2-7; 7 positions match TRBD1. The germline gives CDR1 MDHEN, CDR2 SYDVKM. This CDR3 has 16 residues. The V gene end was trimmed by 3 bases and the J gene end by 4 bases; junction bases not matched to a gene: 12. CDR3 nucleotides: TGTGCCAGCAGTTTGGGAGACAGGGAAGTTCAATACGAGCAGTACTTC. It encodes CASSLGDREVQYEQYF.

This clone was seen only once. The genes are TRBV10-1 and TRBJ1-2, with a weak D call TRBD1 (5 bases). V lost 2 bases, J lost 8 bases, and 15 bases lay in between. The CDR3 spans 14 residues. CDR1 and CDR2 from the germline V gene are WNHNN and SYGVQD (reference sequence). CDR3: CASSERGGRFGYTF. The CDR3 region has the DNA TGCGCCAGCAGTGAGAGGGGAGGGCGGTTCGGCTACACCTTC.

Only a few counts were recorded for this clone. The chain combines TRBV6-8 with TRBJ1-1, with D maybe TRBD1 (5 bases). Germline V CDR1 and CDR2: MNHGY, SAAAGT. This CDR3 is 14 amino acids long. The germline V and J ends were trimmed by 5 bases and 4 bases, with 14 bases remaining between them. This CDR3 reads CASSLGTVGTEAFF. CDR3 bases: TGTGCCAGCAGTCTCGGGACGGTGGGCACTGAAGCTTTCTTT.

The rearrangement links TRBV6-8 to TRBJ1-5, with a possible D match to TRBD1 (5 bases). The germline V and J ends were trimmed by 6 bases and 4 bases, with 16 bases remaining between them. This CDR3 is 15 amino acids long. The germline V gene encodes CDR1 MNHGY and CDR2 SAAAGT. CDR3 nucleotide sequence: TGTGCCAGCAGCCGACTCGGGGGGGTAAATCAGCCCCAGCATTTT. Translating gives CASSRLGGVNQPQHF.

The genes are TRBV30 and TRBJ1-5, with 7 bases fitting TRBD1. J gave up 0 bases and V 3 bases, and 5 bases lay outside the gene matches. The CDR3 is 15 residues long. Per germline, CDR1 GTSNPN and CDR2 SVGIG (reference sequence). The CDR3 nucleotides read TGTGCCTGGAGGCCACAGGGGATTAGCAATCAGCCCCAGCATTTT. Its translation is CAWRPQGISNQPQHF.

The V and J genes are TRBV5-1 and TRBJ2-7, with TRBD1 matching over 9 bases. In germline, CDR1 is SGHRS, CDR2 YFSETQ. The CDR3 length is 14 residues. V was pared by 4 bases and J by 2 bases, with 4 bases of the junction left unmatched. The CDR3 region is CASSVGQGTYEQYF. The CDR3 DNA sequence: TGCGCCAGCAGCGTGGGACAGGGCACCTACGAGCAGTACTTC.

This rearrangement joins TRBV28 to TRBJ2-2, with no clear D. V lost 7 bases and J 7 bases, leaving 16 bases between the germline ends. Germline V gives CDR1 MDHEN, CDR2 SYDVKM. The CDR3 is 14 residues long. The CDR3 is CASTPNPSGGELFF. DNA for the CDR3: TGTGCCAGCACCCCCAATCCATCCGGCGGGGAGCTGTTTTTT.

The chain is built from TRBV28 and TRBJ2-1; TRBD2 agrees at 7 bases. Trimming at V came to 2 bases and at J to 5 bases, leaving 9 bases not matched to a gene. The CDR3 spans 16 residues. Germline V CDR1 and CDR2: MDHEN, SYDVKM. The CDR3 protein is CASSLPGLAANNEQFF. The CDR3 region has the DNA TGTGCCAGCAGTTTACCTGGCCTAGCGGCTAACAATGAGCAGTTCTTC.